This TCR beta chain was retrieved from a study of cytomegalovirus exposure and HLA in healthy donors. Samples came from healthy bone marrow donors. The germline gives CDR1 SNHLY, CDR2 FYNNEI. The CDR3 length is 20 residues. The ends were cut back, 3 bases at V and 2 bases at J, with 26 bases in the middle. Comments on this clone: The antigen remains unidentified.

13 Jbeta primers and 60 Vbeta primers were used for the PCR. Only in-frame clones appear in the TCRdb table, and some are missing; sequencing was by immunoSEQ multiplex PCR. The profile shows 80,000 to 95,000 clones, around nine tenths of them singletons. Study results and limitations: Sequences of the TCR beta chain were said to predict the HLA-A and HLA-B alleles of most subjects accurately. Later on, an analysis showed TCR association rates differing by HLA locus, with DRB1 the most and HLA-C the fewest. Despite most TCR sequences being rare, some public TCRs occurred in many donors.

Input material: PBMCs. The rearrangement links TRBV2 to TRBJ2-1; D may be TRBD1 (6 bases). The source is a young man in good health and CMV-seropositive. The CDR3 here is CASSDWARSARDTAYNEQFF. The CDR3 DNA reads TGTGCCAGCAGTGATTGGGCCCGGTCGGCCCGGGACACCGCCTACAATGAGCAGTTCTTC.